Described below is a single T cell receptor (beta chain) sequence and its context. V lost 3 bases and J 4 bases, leaving 12 bases between the germline ends. Germline V CDR1 and CDR2: KGHDR, SFDVKD. The CDR3 is made up of 15 amino acids. These data are taken from a study of T cells in Graves' hyperthyroidism and ophthalmopathy. Not enrolled were patients with uncontrolled infection, other autoimmune disease, pregnancy or lactation. There were TCR beta CDR3 regions amplified from RNA transcripts. The HTBI primer set drove a first-round RT-PCR of the TCR CDR3. Using its own MiXCR run on the multiplex PCR reads, TCRdb lists one record per CDR3 protein. Of fewer than 450,000 distinct CDR3 sequences listed, about 15% were seen once; the top ten hold 34%.

The source of this sequence is a woman between 25 and 40 years old with Graves' hyperthyroidism that later progressed to Graves' ophthalmopathy. The chain joins TRBV24-1 to TRBJ2-1; D unresolved. Sequenced input: blood. The CDR3 loop is CATSDPAEFYNEQFF. The CDR3 DNA follows: TGTGCCACCAGTGATCCCGCGGAGTTTTACAATGAGCAGTTCTTC.